These T cell receptor beta chains were read from a single sample in a study of T cells in Graves' hyperthyroidism and ophthalmopathy. TCRdb redid the calling of the multiplex PCR reads with MiXCR, one entry per CDR3 protein. The repertoire holds around 350,000 distinct CDR3 sequences, with 19% as singletons. Sequencing was carried out using blood. Source of these receptors: a woman aged 18-29 years with Graves' hyperthyroidism. The conserved cysteine and the conserved F or W are not part of the CDR3 here. A D gene is named only where the DNA matches it firmly.

D gene	V gene	J gene	CDR3 protein
TRBD1	TRBV4-1	TRBJ1-2	ASSQVGQGRKGYT
-	TRBV29-1	TRBJ1-1	SVKIGLDTEAF
TRBD1	TRBV28	TRBJ2-2	ASSPRQGINTGELF
TRBD1	TRBV12-3/TRBV12-4	TRBJ1-2	ASSLRTGTYGYT
-	TRBV3-1	TRBJ1-2	ASSRTAANYGYT
-	TRBV19	TRBJ1-3	ATPSRSGNTIY
TRBD2	TRBV20-1	TRBJ2-7	SARDPQRGDSYEQY
TRBD1	TRBV6-1	TRBJ1-5	ASSPEDRTRQPQH
-	TRBV30	TRBJ1-2	AWRKSHGYT
-	TRBV12-3/TRBV12-4	TRBJ2-2	ASSFRVGTGELF
TRBD2	TRBV28	TRBJ2-7	ASSLLGGYEYEQY
-	TRBV12-3/TRBV12-4	TRBJ1-6	ASSLDRGGWNSPLH